This entry lists 15 T cell receptor beta chains sequenced from one sample in a study of T cells in Graves' hyperthyroidism and ophthalmopathy. TCR beta CDR3 regions were amplified from RNA. When the TCR CDR3 underwent first-round RT-PCR, the HTBI primer set was used. MiXCR was run by TCRdb on the multiplex PCR reads, yielding one entry per CDR3 protein. The data hold approximately 370,000 distinct CDR3 sequences, with about a sixth observed a single time. What was sequenced was blood. The receptor source for this set is a woman aged 30 to 39 with Graves' hyperthyroidism that later progressed to Graves' ophthalmopathy.

The chain employs TRBV14 and TRBJ1-4, with TRBD1 as a possible D gene (6 bases). The CDR3 is 16 amino acids. CDR1 is SGHDN and CDR2 is FVKESK in the germline V gene. The germline V and J ends were trimmed by 0 bases and 6 bases, with 14 bases remaining between them. CDR3 residues: CASSQDYLGAHEKLFF. The CDR3 DNA is TGTGCCAGCAGCCAAGATTATCTGGGGGCGCATGAAAAACTGTTTTTT.

This clonotype came up many times. The chain is built from TRBV27 and TRBJ2-3; 7 positions agree with TRBD2. This CDR3 has 13 residues. Germline V gene lookup returns CDR1 MNHEY and CDR2 SMNVEV (reference sequence). V lost 6 bases to trimming and J lost 3 bases; unmatched junction nucleotides: 3. DNA for the CDR3: TGTGCCAGCAGGATCGGGGGGACAGATACGCAGTATTTT. Translating it yields CASRIGGTDTQYF.

V usage is TRBV6-1 and J usage is TRBJ1-3; 7 bases are shared with TRBD1. V gave up 7 bases and J gave up 9 bases; unmatched junction bases: 9. The CDR3 has 13 residues. Germline CDR1 is MNHNS and CDR2 is SASEGT. The CDR3 DNA reads as TGTGCCAGCACCGAACGGACAGGCGGCACCATATATTTT. This gives the protein CASTERTGGTIYF.

V and J are TRBV29-1 and TRBJ2-1; 9 nucleotides match TRBD2. CDR1 is SQVTM, CDR2 ANQGSEA, per germline. CDR3 size: 16 residues. The V and J ends lost 3 bases and 4 bases, in that order; junction bases with no gene match: 10. The CDR3 DNA sequence: TGCAGCGTTGAGGGGCTAGCGGGACTACCATACAATGAGCAGTTCTTC. Translated: CSVEGLAGLPYNEQFF.

The chain recombines TRBV4-2 with TRBJ1-1; 12 nucleotides align to TRBD1. V shed 5 bases, J shed 4 bases, and the junction held 5 bases outside the gene matches. The length of the CDR3 is 15 residues. Germline V CDR1 and CDR2: LGHNA, YNFKEQ. The CDR3 nucleotides read TGTGCCAGCAGCGGGACAGGGGGCTTGAGCACTGAAGCTTTCTTT. This encodes CASSGTGGLSTEAFF.

This clonotype showed up many times. The rearrangement links TRBV7-9 to TRBJ1-1; no reliable D call. Deletions cut 1 base from V and 7 bases from J, with 16 bases between. Germline V gives CDR1 SEHNR, CDR2 FQNEAQ (reference sequence). The CDR3 length is 15 residues. CDR3 loop: CASSLGRPGIGEAFF. Written as DNA, the CDR3 is TGTGCCAGCAGCTTAGGCCGACCGGGGATAGGTGAAGCTTTCTTT. Looking up the rest from reference TRBV7-9 and TRBJ1-1 gives the full variable domain: DTGVSQNPRHKITKRGQNVTFRCDPISEHNRLYWYRQTLGQGPEFLTYFQNEAQLEKSRLLSDRFSAERPKGSFSTLEIQRTEQGDSAMYLCASSLGRPGIGEAFFGQGTRLTVV.

This clonotype has just a few counts. A much larger clone is a single base away; this may be a read error. The genes are TRBV2 and TRBJ2-7, with no clear D. Germline values: CDR1 SNHLY, CDR2 FYNNEI. The CDR3 has 15 residues. V lost 4 bases and J 0 bases, leaving 13 bases between the germline ends. DNA for the CDR3: TGTGCCAGCAGTGCGGTCGTGGTAGGCTCCTACGAGCAGTACTTC. Residues: CASSAVVVGSYEQYF.

This clonotype was recorded at least ten times. The V and J genes are TRBV3-1 and TRBJ1-4, with D unresolved. Per germline, CDR1 LGHDT and CDR2 YNNKEL (reference sequence). V gave up 0 bases and J gave up 6 bases, with 17 bases separating them. This CDR3 spans 17 amino acids. CDR3 nucleotide sequence: TGTGCCAGCAGCCAAGAATTCGGCTCCCTCAAAGATGAAAAACTGTTTTTT. It yields the protein CASSQEFGSLKDEKLFF. Supplemented by reference TRBV3-1 and TRBJ1-4, the full variable domain reads DTAVSQTPKYLVTQMGNDKSIKCEQNLGHDTMYWYKQDSKKFLKIMFSYNNKELIINETVPNRFSPKSPDKAHLNLHINSLELGDSAVYFCASSQEFGSLKDEKLFFGSGTQLSVL.

This clonotype turned up a few times. The rearrangement links TRBV5-1 to TRBJ2-1; D may be TRBD1 (6 bases). V dropped 2 bases and J dropped 8 bases, with 11 bases sitting between them. The CDR3 sequence is 13 residues long. Per germline, CDR1 SGHRS and CDR2 YFSETQ. The CDR3 is CASSFRQVHEQFF. The CDR3 DNA reads as TGCGCCAGCAGCTTTCGACAGGTGCATGAGCAGTTCTTC.

This clonotype has at least ten counts. The V gene is TRBV2, the J gene TRBJ1-1, with D possibly being TRBD1 (6 bases). This CDR3 comprises 14 residues. Per the germline V gene, CDR1 is SNHLY and CDR2 is FYNNEI. Trimming took off 3 bases at V and 5 bases at J, with 13 bases between the two ends. This chain's CDR3 is CASSDWSGDTEAFF. CDR3 bases: TGTGCCAGCAGTGATTGGTCAGGGGATACTGAAGCTTTCTTT.

The chain employs TRBV20-1 and TRBJ1-5; 8 bases map to TRBD1. The CDR3 extends over 13 amino acids. In germline, CDR1 is DFQATT, CDR2 SNEGSKA (reference sequence). The ends lost 8 bases at V and 6 bases at J; junction bases unmatched: 9. The DNA of the CDR3 is TGCAGTACCGAGACAGGGGTCGGTCAGCCCCAGCATTTT. Amino acid sequence: CSTETGVGQPQHF.

Many counts were recorded for this clonotype. V is TRBV10-1 and J is TRBJ2-7; D call uncertain. Germline V gives CDR1 WNHNN, CDR2 SYGVQD (reference sequence). The germline V and J ends were trimmed by 2 bases and 5 bases, with 10 bases remaining between them. The CDR3 contains 13 residues. The CDR3 sequence is CASSETDVDEQYF. The CDR3 coding sequence is TGCGCCAGCAGTGAGACGGACGTGGACGAGCAGTACTTC.

This clonotype has ten or more counts. The V and J genes are TRBV5-1 and TRBJ1-2, with 9 bases matching TRBD1. With 0 bases clipped from V and 2 bases from J, the junction kept 5 bases outside the gene matches. The CDR3 runs to 16 residues. Germline V lookup: CDR1 SGHRS, CDR2 YFSETQ. CDR3 residues: CASSLDGTGHNYGYTF. The CDR3 DNA reads as TGCGCCAGCAGCTTGGACGGGACAGGGCACAACTATGGCTACACCTTC.

Only a few counts were recorded for this clonotype. This CDR3 reads CASSYLASEQYF. CDR3 nucleotide sequence: TGTGCCAGCAGTTACCTTGCGTCCGAGCAGTACTTC. J is TRBJ2-7 and V is TRBV6-9; D gene uncertain. Germline-derived CDR1 and CDR2 are MNHGY and SVAAGI. CDR3 length: 12 residues. Between the trimmed V and J ends, which lost 3 bases and 6 bases, there was a span of 9 bases.

The rearrangement links TRBV4-1 to TRBJ1-2; 8 bases line up with TRBD1. The CDR3 totals 15 residues. The germline CDR1 and CDR2 sequences are MGHRA and YSYEKL. The V segment lost 4 bases and the J segment 4 bases; nucleotides outside the gene matches: 8. CDR3 DNA: TGCGCCAGCAGCCTCAGGGACAGGCTGGCCTATGGCTACACCTTC. The encoded protein is CASSLRDRLAYGYTF.